Each of the 8 T cell receptor beta chains below was sequenced from the same sample in a study of blood T cell repertoires in COVID-19. Sequenced by immunoSEQ multiplex PCR; TCRdb stores in-frame clones only, minus some. The data show about 160,000 clones, approximately 92% seen once. The sequenced material came from peripheral blood. These receptors came from a woman aged 50 to 60 with acute or convalescent COVID-19.

The V gene is TRBV28, the J gene TRBJ2-7; 10 bases line up with TRBD1. The CDR3 is made up of 15 amino acids. In germline, CDR1 is MDHEN, CDR2 SYDVKM. With 0 bases clipped from V and 3 bases from J, the junction kept 2 bases outside the gene matches. The CDR3 reads CASSLWGQGNYEQYF. The CDR3 region has the DNA TGTGCCAGCAGTTTATGGGGACAGGGGAACTACGAGCAGTACTTC.

The chain is built from TRBV3-1 (or the pseudogene TRBV3-2) and TRBJ2-1, with 7 bases aligning to TRBD1. The CDR3 covers 13 residues. The V and J ends lost 1 base and 6 bases, in that order; junction bases with no gene match: 0. Germline CDR1 is LGHDT and CDR2 is YNNKEL (reference sequence). The CDR3 is CASSQAGGNEQFF. The CDR3 DNA reads as TGTGCCAGCAGCCAAGCAGGGGGCAATGAGCAGTTCTTC.

The chain combines TRBV25-1 with TRBJ1-2, with 10 nucleotides matching TRBD1. There are 15 residues in the CDR3. V lost 8 bases to trimming and J lost 8 bases; unmatched junction nucleotides: 14. Per germline, CDR1 MGHDK and CDR2 SYGVNS. In DNA, the CDR3 is TGTGCCAGCCGACCGGGACAGGGGAGGTCACACGGCTACACCTTC. Protein: CASRPGQGRSHGYTF.

The genes are TRBV6-6 and TRBJ1-1, with D unclear. V was shortened by 3 bases and J by 0 bases, with 8 bases between the two germline ends. The CDR3 totals 14 residues. CDR1 and CDR2 from the germline V gene are MNHNY and SVGAGI (reference sequence). The CDR3 nucleotides are TGTGCCAGCAGTTATTCAGAAATGAACACTGAAGCTTTCTTT. The encoded protein is CASSYSEMNTEAFF.

V usage is TRBV5-1 and J usage is TRBJ1-5, with D possibly being TRBD1 (5 bases). CDR1 and CDR2 from the germline V gene are SGHRS and YFSETQ. The CDR3 sequence is 14 residues long. V lost 2 bases and J lost 3, with 9 bases in between. The CDR3 bases are TGCGCCAGCAGCTTAGACAGCTCCAATCAGCCCCAGCATTTT. This gives the protein CASSLDSSNQPQHF.

J is TRBJ1-4 and V is TRBV5-4, with 10 bases matching TRBD1. The CDR3 length is 15 residues. After removal of 0 bases from V and 7 bases from J, the junction contained 3 bases not matched to a gene. Per germline, CDR1 SGHNT and CDR2 YYREEE (reference sequence). DNA of the CDR3: TGTGCCAGCAGCTTGGGACAGGGGGCTGGTGAAAAACTGTTTTTT. This gives the protein CASSLGQGAGEKLFF.

The rearrangement uses TRBV10-3 and TRBJ2-5; 8 positions agree with TRBD2. In germline, CDR1 is ENHRY, CDR2 SYGVKD. This CDR3 region has 12 residues. Trimming removed 10 bases from V and 4 bases from J; junction bases left unmatched: 5. CDR3 bases: TGTGCCAGCGGGACTAGTCGAGAGACCCAGTACTTC. It specifies CASGTSRETQYF.

This clone has just one count. The chain combines TRBV3-1 (or the pseudogene TRBV3-2) with TRBJ2-7, with D possibly matching TRBD1 (5 bases). This CDR3 has 12 residues. Germline CDR1 LGHDT, CDR2 YNNKEL (reference sequence). V lost 5 bases and J 5 bases, leaving 10 bases between the germline ends. The CDR3 loop is CASSFDSDEQYF. As DNA, the CDR3 is TGTGCCAGCAGCTTTGACAGCGACGAGCAGTACTTC.